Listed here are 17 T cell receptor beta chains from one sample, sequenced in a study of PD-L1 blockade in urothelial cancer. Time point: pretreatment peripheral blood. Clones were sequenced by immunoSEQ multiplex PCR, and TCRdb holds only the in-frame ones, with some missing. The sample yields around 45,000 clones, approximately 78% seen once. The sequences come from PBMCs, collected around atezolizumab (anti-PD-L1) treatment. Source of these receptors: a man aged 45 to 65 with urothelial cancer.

Written as DNA, the CDR3 is TGTGCCAGCACCCGACAGGGCTTCAATTCACCCCTCCACTTT. Its translation: CASTRQGFNSPLHF. The gene calls are TRBV2 and TRBJ1-6; 7 bases line up with TRBD1. This CDR3 has 14 residues. CDR1 SNHLY and CDR2 FYNNEI come from the germline V gene. V trimming: 7 bases; J trimming: 7 bases; junction bases outside the gene matches: 7.

The CDR3 DNA reads as TGTGCCAGCAGCCCTGGGCGAGGACAGGGGCCTCATCAGCCCCAGCATTTT. As protein: CASSPGRGQGPHQPQHF. The chain joins TRBV7-2 to TRBJ1-5, with TRBD1 identical over 9 bases. The CDR3 covers 17 residues. The trim removed 5 bases at V and 5 bases at J, leaving 13 bases unmatched. Germline assignment: CDR1 SGHTA and CDR2 FQGNSA. Full variable domain (rest looked up from reference TRBV7-2 and TRBJ1-5): GAGVSQSPSNKVTEKGKDVELRCDPISGHTALYWYRQSLGQGLEFLIYFQGNSAPDKSGLPSDRFSAERTGGSVSTLTIQRTQQEDSAVYLCASSPGRGQGPHQPQHFGDGTRLSIL.

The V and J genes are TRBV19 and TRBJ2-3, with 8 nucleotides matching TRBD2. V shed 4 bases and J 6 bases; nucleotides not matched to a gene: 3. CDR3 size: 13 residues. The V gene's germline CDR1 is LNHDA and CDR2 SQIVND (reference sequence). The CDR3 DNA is TGTGCCAGTAGTACAGGACTAGCCGATACGCAGTATTTT. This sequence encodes CASSTGLADTQYF.

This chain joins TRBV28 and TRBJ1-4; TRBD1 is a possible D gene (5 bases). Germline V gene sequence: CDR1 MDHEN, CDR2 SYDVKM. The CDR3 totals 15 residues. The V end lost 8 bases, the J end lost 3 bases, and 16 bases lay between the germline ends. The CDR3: CASGRGVVSNEKLFF. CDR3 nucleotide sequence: TGTGCCAGCGGGCGGGGGGTTGTATCTAATGAAAAACTGTTTTTT.

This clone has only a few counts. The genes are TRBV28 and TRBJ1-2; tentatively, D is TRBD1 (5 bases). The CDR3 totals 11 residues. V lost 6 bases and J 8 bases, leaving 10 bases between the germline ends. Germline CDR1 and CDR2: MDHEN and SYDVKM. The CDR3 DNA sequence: TGTGCCAGCAGCCCGAGGACAGGCTACACCTTC. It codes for CASSPRTGYTF.

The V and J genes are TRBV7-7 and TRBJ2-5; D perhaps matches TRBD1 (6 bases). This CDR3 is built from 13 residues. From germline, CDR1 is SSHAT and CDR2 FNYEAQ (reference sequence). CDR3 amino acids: CASAADRQETQYF. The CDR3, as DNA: TGTGCTAGCGCCGCCGACAGGCAAGAGACCCAGTACTTC.

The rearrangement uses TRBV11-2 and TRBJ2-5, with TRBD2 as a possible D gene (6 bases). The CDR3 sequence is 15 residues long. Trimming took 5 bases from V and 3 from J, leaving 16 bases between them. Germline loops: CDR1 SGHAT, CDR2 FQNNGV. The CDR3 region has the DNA TGTGCCAGCAGCCGAGGCGGGGCCAGGGAAGAGACCCAGTACTTC. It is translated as CASSRGGAREETQYF.

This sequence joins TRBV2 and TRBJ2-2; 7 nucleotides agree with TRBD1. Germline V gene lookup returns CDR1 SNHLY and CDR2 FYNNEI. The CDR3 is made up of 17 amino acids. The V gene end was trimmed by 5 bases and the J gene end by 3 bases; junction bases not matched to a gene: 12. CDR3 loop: CASSPSRRDRDTGELFF. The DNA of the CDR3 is TGTGCCAGCAGTCCCTCCCGCCGGGACAGAGACACCGGGGAGCTGTTTTTT.

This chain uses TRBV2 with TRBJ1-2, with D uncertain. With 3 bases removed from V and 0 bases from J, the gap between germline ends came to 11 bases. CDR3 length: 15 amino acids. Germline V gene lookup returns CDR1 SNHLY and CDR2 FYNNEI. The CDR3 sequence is CASSDPELANYGYTF. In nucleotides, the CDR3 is TGTGCCAGCAGTGATCCCGAGTTAGCTAACTATGGCTACACCTTC. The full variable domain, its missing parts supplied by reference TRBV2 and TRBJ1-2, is EPEVTQTPSHQVTQMGQEVILRCVPISNHLYFYWYRQILGQKVEFLVSFYNNEISEKSEIFDDQFSVERPDGSNFTLKIRSTKLEDSAMYFCASSDPELANYGYTFGSGTRLTVV.

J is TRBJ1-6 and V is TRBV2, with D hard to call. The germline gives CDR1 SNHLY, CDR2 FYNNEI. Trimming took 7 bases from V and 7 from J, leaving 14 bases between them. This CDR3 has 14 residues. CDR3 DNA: TGTGCCAGCAAATTAGAGAGGGCGAATTCACCCCTCCACTTT. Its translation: CASKLERANSPLHF. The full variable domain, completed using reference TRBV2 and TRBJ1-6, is EPEVTQTPSHQVTQMGQEVILRCVPISNHLYFYWYRQILGQKVEFLVSFYNNEISEKSEIFDDQFSVERPDGSNFTLKIRSTKLEDSAMYFCASKLERANSPLHFGNGTRLTVT.

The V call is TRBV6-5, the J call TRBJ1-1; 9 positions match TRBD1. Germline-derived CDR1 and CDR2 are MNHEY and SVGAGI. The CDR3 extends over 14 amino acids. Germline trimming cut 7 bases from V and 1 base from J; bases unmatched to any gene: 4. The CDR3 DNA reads TGTGCCAGCACCCAGGGACAGGGGAACACTGAAGCTTTCTTT. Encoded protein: CASTQGQGNTEAFF.

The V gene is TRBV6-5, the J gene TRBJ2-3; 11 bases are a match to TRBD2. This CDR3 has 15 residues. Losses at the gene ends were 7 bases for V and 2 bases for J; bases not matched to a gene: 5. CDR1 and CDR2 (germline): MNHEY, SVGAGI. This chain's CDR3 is CASTPSGGPTDTQYF. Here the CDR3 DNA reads TGTGCCAGCACCCCTAGCGGGGGGCCCACAGATACGCAGTATTTT.

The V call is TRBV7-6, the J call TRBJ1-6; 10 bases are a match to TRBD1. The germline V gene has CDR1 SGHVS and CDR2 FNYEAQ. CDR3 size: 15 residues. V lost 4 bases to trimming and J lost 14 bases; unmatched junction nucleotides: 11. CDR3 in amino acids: CASSSGQGEVRSLHF. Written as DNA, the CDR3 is TGTGCCAGCAGCTCCGGACAGGGGGAAGTACGGTCCCTCCACTTT.

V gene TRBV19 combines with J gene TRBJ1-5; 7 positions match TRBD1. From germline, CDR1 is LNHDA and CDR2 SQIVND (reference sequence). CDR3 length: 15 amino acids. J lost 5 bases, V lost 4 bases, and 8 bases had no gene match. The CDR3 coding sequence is TGTGCCAGTAGTAAAGGACAGGTTAGGGATCAGCCCCAGCATTTT. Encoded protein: CASSKGQVRDQPQHF.

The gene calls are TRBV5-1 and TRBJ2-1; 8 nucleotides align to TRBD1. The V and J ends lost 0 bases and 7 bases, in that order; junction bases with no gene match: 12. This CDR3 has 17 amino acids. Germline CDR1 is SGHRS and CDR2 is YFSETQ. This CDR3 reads CASSLGSGTGGQNEQFF. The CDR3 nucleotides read TGCGCCAGCAGCTTGGGATCCGGGACAGGAGGACAGAATGAGCAGTTCTTC.

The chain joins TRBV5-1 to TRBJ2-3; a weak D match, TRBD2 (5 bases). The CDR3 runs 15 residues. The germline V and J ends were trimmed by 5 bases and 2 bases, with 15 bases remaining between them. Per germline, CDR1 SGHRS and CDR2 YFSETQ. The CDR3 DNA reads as TGCGCCAGCAGAGGTGGAGACTATCTCACAGATACGCAGTATTTT. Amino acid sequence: CASRGGDYLTDTQYF.

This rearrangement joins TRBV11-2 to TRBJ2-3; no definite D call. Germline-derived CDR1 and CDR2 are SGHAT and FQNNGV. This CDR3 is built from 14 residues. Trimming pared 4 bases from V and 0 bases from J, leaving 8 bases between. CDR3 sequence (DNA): TGTGCCAGCAGCTATACTACGAGCACAGATACGCAGTATTTT. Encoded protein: CASSYTTSTDTQYF.